This T cell receptor beta chain was captured in a study of blood T cell repertoires in COVID-19. The germline CDR1 and CDR2 sequences are SEHNR and FQNEAQ (reference sequence). This CDR3 is 14 amino acids long. V lost 5 bases and J 2 bases, leaving 13 bases between the germline ends. Here immunoSEQ multiplex PCR was the method, and the copy in TCRdb shows in-frame clones only, minus some. The sample records approximately 99,000 clones, more than 70% being singletons. Sequencing was done on a sample of peripheral blood. The clonotype was recovered from a woman aged 55-70 years in a cohort sampled during active or convalescent COVID-19. J is TRBJ2-7 and V is TRBV7-9, with D perhaps TRBD1 (5 bases). In DNA form, the CDR3 reads TGTGCCAGCAGCCTGGTAGGGGCAACCTACGAGCAGTACTTC. Translating gives CASSLVGATYEQYF.